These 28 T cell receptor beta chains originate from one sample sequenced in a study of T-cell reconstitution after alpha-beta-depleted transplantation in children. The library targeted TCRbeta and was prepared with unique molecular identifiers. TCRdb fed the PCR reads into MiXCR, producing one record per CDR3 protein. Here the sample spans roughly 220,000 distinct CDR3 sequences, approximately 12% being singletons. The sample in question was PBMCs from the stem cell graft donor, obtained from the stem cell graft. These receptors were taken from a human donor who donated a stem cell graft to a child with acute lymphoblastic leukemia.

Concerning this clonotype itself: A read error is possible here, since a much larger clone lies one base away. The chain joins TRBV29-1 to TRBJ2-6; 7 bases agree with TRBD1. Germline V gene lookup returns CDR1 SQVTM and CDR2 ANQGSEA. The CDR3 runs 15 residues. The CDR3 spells CSVGTDNSWANVLTF. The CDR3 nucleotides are TGCAGCGTCGGGACAGACAACTCTTGGGCCAACGTCCTGACTTTC.

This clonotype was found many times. The CDR3, as DNA: TGCGCCAGCAGCCAAGATAGGGCAGGGCACTATGGCTACACCTTC. It specifies CASSQDRAGHYGYTF. This chain connects TRBV4-3 to TRBJ1-2, with D possibly TRBD1 on 5 matching bases. CDR3 length: 15 residues. The V end was cut by 0 bases, the J end by 3 bases, with 11 bases between. The germline V gene encodes CDR1 LGHNA and CDR2 YSLEER.

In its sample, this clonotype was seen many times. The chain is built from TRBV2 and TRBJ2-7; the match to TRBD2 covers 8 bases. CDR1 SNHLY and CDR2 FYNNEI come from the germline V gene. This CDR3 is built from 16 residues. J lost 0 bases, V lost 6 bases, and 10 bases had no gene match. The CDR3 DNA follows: TGTGCCAGCAGATACACTTTAGCGGGGAGCTCCTACGAGCAGTACTTC. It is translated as CASRYTLAGSSYEQYF. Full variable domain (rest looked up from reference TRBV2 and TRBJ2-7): EPEVTQTPSHQVTQMGQEVILRCVPISNHLYFYWYRQILGQKVEFLVSFYNNEISEKSEIFDDQFSVERPDGSNFTLKIRSTKLEDSAMYFCASRYTLAGSSYEQYFGPGTRLTVT.

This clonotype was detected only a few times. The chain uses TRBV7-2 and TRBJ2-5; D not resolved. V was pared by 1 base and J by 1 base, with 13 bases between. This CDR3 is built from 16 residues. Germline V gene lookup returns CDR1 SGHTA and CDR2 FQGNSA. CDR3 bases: TGTGCCAGCAGCTTAGAAGGCGTTACCCCCCAAGAGACCCAGTACTTC. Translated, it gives CASSLEGVTPQETQYF. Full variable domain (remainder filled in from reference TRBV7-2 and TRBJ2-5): GAGVSQSPSNKVTEKGKDVELRCDPISGHTALYWYRQSLGQGLEFLIYFQGNSAPDKSGLPSDRFSAERTGGSVSTLTIQRTQQEDSAVYLCASSLEGVTPQETQYFGPGTRLLVL.

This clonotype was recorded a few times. The CDR3 loop reads CASNPTPSTGELFF. In DNA, the CDR3 is TGTGCCAGCAACCCCACACCGTCCACCGGGGAGCTGTTTTTT. The chain uses TRBV6-1 and TRBJ2-2; D gene uncertain. V lost 7 bases and J 4 bases, leaving 13 bases between the germline ends. Germline CDR1 reads MNHNS; CDR2 reads SASEGT. The CDR3 covers 14 residues.

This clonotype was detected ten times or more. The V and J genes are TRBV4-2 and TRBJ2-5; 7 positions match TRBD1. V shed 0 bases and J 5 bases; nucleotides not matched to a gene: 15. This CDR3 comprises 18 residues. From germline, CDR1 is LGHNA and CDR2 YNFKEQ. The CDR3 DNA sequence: TGTGCCAGCAGCCAAGAAAGAACCGGGACAGTATACGAGGAGACCCAGTACTTC. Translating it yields CASSQERTGTVYEETQYF.

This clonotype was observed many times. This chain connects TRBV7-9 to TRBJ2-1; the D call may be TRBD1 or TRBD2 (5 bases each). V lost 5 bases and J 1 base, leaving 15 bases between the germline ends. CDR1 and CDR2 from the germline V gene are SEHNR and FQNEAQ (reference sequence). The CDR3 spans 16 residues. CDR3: CASSPREGASYNEQFF. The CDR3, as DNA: TGTGCCAGCAGCCCCCGGGAAGGGGCATCCTACAATGAGCAGTTCTTC.

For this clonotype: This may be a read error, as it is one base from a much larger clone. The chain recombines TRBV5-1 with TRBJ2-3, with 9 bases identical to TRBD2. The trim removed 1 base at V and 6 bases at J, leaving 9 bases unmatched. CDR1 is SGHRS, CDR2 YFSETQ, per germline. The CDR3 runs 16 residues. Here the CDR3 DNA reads TGCGCCAGCAGCTTGCCTAGCGGGGCTTGGGTCGATACGCAGTATTTT. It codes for CASSLPSGAWVDTQYF. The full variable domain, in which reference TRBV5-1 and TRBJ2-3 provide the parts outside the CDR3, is KAGVTQTPRYLIKTRGQQVTLSCSPISGHRSVSWYQQTPGQGLQFLFEYFSETQRNKGNFPGRFSGRQFSNSRSEMNVSTLELGDSALYLCASSLPSGAWVDTQYFGPGTRLTVL.

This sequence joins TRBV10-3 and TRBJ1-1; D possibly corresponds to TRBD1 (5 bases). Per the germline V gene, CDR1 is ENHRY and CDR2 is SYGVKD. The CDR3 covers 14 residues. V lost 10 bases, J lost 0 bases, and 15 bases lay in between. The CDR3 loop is CATKRDGMNTEAFF. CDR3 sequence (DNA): TGTGCCACGAAAAGGGACGGAATGAACACTGAAGCTTTCTTT.

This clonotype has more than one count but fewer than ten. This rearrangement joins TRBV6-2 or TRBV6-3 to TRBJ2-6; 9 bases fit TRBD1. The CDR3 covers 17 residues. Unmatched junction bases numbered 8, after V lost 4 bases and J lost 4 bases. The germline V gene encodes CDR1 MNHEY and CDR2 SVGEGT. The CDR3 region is CASSSPTGGAGANVLTF. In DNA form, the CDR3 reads TGTGCCAGCAGTTCCCCGACAGGGGGGGCCGGGGCCAACGTCCTGACTTTC.

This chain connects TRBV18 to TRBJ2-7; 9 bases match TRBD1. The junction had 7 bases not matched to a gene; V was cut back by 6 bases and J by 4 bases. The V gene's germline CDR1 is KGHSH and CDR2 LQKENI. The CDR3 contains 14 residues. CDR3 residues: CASSLGTGQYEQYF. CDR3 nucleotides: TGTGCCAGCTCTCTCGGGACAGGGCAATACGAGCAGTACTTC.

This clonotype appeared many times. CDR3: CASSESKGHFHTGELFF. CDR3 nucleotides: TGCGCCAGCAGTGAGTCGAAGGGTCATTTTCACACCGGGGAGCTGTTTTTT. V gene TRBV10-2 combines with J gene TRBJ2-2; D gene unclear. Germline CDR1 is WSHSY and CDR2 is SAAADI. The CDR3 runs to 17 residues. Trimming cost V 0 bases and J 3 bases, with 14 bases left between them.

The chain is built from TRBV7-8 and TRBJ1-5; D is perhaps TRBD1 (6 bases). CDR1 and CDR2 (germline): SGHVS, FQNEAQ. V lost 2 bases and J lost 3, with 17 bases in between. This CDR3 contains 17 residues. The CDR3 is CASSLNTGYPYNQPQHF. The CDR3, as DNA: TGTGCCAGCAGCTTAAATACAGGGTATCCGTACAATCAGCCCCAGCATTTT. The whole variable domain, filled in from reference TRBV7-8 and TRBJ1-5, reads GAGVSQSPRYKVAKRGQDVALRCDPISGHVSLFWYQQALGQGPEFLTYFQNEAQLDKSGLPSDRFFAERPEGSVSTLKIQRTQQEDSAVYLCASSLNTGYPYNQPQHFGDGTRLSIL.

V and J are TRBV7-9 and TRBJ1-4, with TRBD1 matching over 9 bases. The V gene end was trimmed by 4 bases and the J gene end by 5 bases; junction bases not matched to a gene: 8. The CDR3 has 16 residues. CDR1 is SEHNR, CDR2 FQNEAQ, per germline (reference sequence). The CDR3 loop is CASSSNVGTGNEKLFF. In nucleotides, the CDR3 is TGTGCCAGCAGCTCGAACGTCGGGACAGGGAATGAAAAACTGTTTTTT.

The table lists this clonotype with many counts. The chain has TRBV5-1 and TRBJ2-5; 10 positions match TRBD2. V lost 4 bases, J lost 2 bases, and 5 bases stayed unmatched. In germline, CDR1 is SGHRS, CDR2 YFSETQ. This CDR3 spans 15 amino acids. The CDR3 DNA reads TGCGCCAGCAGCGCGGAACTAGCGGGGCAAGAGACCCAGTACTTC. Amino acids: CASSAELAGQETQYF.

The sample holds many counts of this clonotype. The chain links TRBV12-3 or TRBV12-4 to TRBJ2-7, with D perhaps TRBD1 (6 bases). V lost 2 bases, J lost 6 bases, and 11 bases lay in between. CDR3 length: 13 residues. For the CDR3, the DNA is TGTGCCAGCAGTTTATCAGGGGTTAGCGAGCAGTACTTC. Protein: CASSLSGVSEQYF.

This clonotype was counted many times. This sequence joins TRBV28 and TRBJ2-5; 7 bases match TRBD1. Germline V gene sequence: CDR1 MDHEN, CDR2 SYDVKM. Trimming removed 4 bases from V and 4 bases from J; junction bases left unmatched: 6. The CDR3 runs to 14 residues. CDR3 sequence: CASSSLDRAETQYF. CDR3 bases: TGTGCCAGCAGTTCCCTCGACAGGGCAGAGACCCAGTACTTC.

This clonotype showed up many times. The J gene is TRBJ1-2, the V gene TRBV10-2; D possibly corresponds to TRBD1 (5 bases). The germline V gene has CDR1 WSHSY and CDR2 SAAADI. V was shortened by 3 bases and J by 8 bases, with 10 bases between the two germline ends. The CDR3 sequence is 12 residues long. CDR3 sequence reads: CASSDRVPGYTF. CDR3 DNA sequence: TGCGCCAGCAGTGACAGGGTTCCCGGCTACACCTTC.

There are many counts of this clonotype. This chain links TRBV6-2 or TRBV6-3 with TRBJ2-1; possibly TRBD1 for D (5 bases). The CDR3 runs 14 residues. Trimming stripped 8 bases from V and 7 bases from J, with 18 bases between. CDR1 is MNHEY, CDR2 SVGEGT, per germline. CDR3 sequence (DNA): TGTGCCAGCTTAGGTCGTGGGGCTAGAAATGAGCAGTTCTTC. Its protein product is CASLGRGARNEQFF.

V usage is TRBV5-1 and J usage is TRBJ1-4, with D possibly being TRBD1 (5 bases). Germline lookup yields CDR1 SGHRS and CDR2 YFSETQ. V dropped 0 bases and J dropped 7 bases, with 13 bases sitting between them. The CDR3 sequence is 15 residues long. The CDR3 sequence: CASSLAQGRGEKLFF. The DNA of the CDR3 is TGCGCCAGCAGCTTGGCGCAGGGAAGAGGTGAAAAACTGTTTTTT.

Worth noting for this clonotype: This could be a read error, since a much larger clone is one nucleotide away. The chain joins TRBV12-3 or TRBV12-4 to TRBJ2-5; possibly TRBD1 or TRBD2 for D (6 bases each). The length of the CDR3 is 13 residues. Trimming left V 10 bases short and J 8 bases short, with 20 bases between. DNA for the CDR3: TGTGCCACCGCGAGGGGGGCTGGGTTCACCCAGTACTTC. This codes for CATARGAGFTQYF.

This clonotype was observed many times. The CDR3 bases are TGTGCCAGCAGTTACTCGAGAGGGGAGAGCTCCTACGAGCAGTACTTC. It translates to CASSYSRGESSYEQYF. The genes are TRBV6-2 or TRBV6-3 and TRBJ2-7, with D possibly being TRBD1 or TRBD2 (5 bases each). Per the germline V gene, CDR1 is MNHEY and CDR2 is SVGEGT. The CDR3 extends over 16 amino acids. V was trimmed by 0 bases and J by 0 bases, leaving 12 bases between them.

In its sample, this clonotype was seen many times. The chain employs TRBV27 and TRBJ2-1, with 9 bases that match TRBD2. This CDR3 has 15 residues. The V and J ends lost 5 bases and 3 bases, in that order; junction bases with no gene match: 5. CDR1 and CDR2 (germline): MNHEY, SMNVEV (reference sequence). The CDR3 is CASSIRTSVYNEQFF. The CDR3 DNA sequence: TGTGCCAGCAGTATACGGACTAGCGTCTACAATGAGCAGTTCTTC.

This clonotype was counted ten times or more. CDR3 region: CASSLTTGTSGRYEQYF. The CDR3 nucleotides are TGTGCCAGCAGTTTAACAACCGGGACTAGCGGGAGGTACGAGCAGTACTTC. This chain connects TRBV12-3 or TRBV12-4 to TRBJ2-7; 15 nucleotides agree with TRBD2. The CDR3 sequence is 17 residues long. V trimming: 2 bases; J trimming: 4 bases; junction bases outside the gene matches: 6.

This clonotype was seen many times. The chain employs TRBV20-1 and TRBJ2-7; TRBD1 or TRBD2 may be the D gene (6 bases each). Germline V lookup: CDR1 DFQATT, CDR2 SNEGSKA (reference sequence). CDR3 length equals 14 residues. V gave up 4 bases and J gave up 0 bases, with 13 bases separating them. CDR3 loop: CSATLGGSSYEQYF. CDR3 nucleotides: TGCAGTGCTACCTTAGGGGGGAGCTCCTACGAGCAGTACTTC.

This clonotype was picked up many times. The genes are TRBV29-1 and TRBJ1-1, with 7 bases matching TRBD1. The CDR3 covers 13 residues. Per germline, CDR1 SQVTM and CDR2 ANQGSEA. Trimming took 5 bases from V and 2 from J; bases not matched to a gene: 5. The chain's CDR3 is CSVSGGLNTEAFF. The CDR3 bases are TGCAGCGTTTCAGGGGGACTCAACACTGAAGCTTTCTTT.

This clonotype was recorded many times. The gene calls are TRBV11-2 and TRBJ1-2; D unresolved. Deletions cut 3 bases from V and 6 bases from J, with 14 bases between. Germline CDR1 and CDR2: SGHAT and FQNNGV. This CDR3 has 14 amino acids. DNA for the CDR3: TGTGCCAGCAGCTTTTATCGGGAGATCGATGGCTACACCTTC. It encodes CASSFYREIDGYTF.

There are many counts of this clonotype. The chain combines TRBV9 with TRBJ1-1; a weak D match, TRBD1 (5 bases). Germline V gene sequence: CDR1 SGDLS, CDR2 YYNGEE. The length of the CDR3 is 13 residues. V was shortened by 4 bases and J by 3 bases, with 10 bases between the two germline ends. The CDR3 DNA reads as TGTGCCAGCAGCCTCGGGGGACACACTGAAGCTTTCTTT. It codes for CASSLGGHTEAFF.